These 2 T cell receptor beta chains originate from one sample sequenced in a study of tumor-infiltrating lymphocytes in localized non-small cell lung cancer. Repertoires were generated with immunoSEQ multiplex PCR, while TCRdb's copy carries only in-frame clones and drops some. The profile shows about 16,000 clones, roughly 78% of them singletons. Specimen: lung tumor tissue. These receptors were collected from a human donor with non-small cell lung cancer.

CDR3 DNA sequence: TGTGCCAGCAGTCGGGGCACAGATACGCAGTATTTT. Translation: CASSRGTDTQYF. The chain is built from TRBV25-1 and TRBJ2-3; D unresolved. The V end lost 5 bases, the J end lost 1 base, and 4 bases lay between the germline ends. The CDR3 has 12 amino acids. Germline loops: CDR1 MGHDK, CDR2 SYGVNS.

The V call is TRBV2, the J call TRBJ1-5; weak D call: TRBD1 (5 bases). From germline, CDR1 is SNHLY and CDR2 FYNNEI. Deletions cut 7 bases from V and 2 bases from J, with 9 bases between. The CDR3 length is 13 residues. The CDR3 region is CASTRERNQPQHF. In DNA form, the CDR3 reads TGTGCCAGCACCAGGGAACGCAATCAGCCCCAGCATTTT.